One and the same sample provided the 14 T cell receptor beta chains below, sequenced in a study of blood T cell repertoires in COVID-19. Here immunoSEQ multiplex PCR was the method, and the copy in TCRdb shows in-frame clones only, minus some. The repertoire holds approximately 330,000 clones, with around 89% as singletons. Material for sequencing was peripheral blood. The source is a woman between 50 and 59 years old with active or convalescent COVID-19.

The gene calls are TRBV7-3 and TRBJ2-1; 13 bases line up with TRBD2. The trim removed 1 base at V and 0 bases at J, leaving 9 bases unmatched. Germline V gives CDR1 SGHTA, CDR2 FQGTGA. This CDR3 region has 20 residues. The CDR3 nucleotides are TGTGCCAGCAGCTTAAGTCCGAGGACTAGCGGGAGAACCTCCTACAATGAGCAGTTCTTC. Amino acid sequence: CASSLSPRTSGRTSYNEQFF. Combining the CDR3 with reference TRBV7-3 and TRBJ2-1 gives the whole variable domain GAGVSQTPSNKVTEKGKYVELRCDPISGHTALYWYRQSLGQGPEFLIYFQGTGAADDSGLPNDRFFAVRPEGSVSTLKIQRTERGDSAVYLCASSLSPRTSGRTSYNEQFFGPGTRLTVL.

The chain employs TRBV19 and TRBJ1-4, with 7 bases fitting TRBD1. The trim removed 3 bases at V and 5 bases at J, leaving 3 bases unmatched. CDR1 and CDR2 from the germline V gene are LNHDA and SQIVND (reference sequence). The CDR3 spans 14 residues. CDR3 amino acids: CASSMGQYNEKLFF. CDR3 bases: TGTGCCAGTAGTATGGGACAGTACAATGAAAAACTGTTTTTT.

The chain carries TRBV7-2 and TRBJ1-2; D call uncertain. Germline CDR1 is SGHTA and CDR2 is FQGNSA. Trimming shortened V by 7 bases and J by 4 bases, and 22 bases separated the two germline ends. The length of the CDR3 is 16 residues. The CDR3 is CASTDPRGGPGYGYTF. The DNA of the CDR3 is TGTGCCAGCACCGACCCACGGGGTGGTCCGGGCTATGGCTACACCTTC.

The V gene is TRBV24-1, the J gene TRBJ2-7, with TRBD1 identical over 8 bases. The CDR3 runs to 13 residues. V shed 4 bases, J shed 6 bases, and the junction held 4 bases outside the gene matches. Germline assignment: CDR1 KGHDR and CDR2 SFDVKD. The CDR3 sequence: CATSDLDRAEQYF. As DNA, the CDR3 is TGTGCCACCAGTGACTTGGACAGGGCCGAGCAGTACTTC.

The chain couples TRBV13 to TRBJ2-5, with 7 bases fitting TRBD2. The ends lost 4 bases at V and 5 bases at J; junction bases unmatched: 10. Germline V gives CDR1 PRHDT, CDR2 FYEKMQ (reference sequence). This CDR3 is 15 amino acids long. The DNA of the CDR3 is TGTGCCAGCAGCTCCCCTCGGGGGGAGGGGGAGACCCAGTACTTC. Translating it yields CASSSPRGEGETQYF. Full variable domain (remainder filled in from reference TRBV13 and TRBJ2-5): AAGVIQSPRHLIKEKRETATLKCYPIPRHDTVYWYQQGPGQDPQFLISFYEKMQSDKGSIPDRFSAQQFSDYHSELNMSSLELGDSALYFCASSSPRGEGETQYFGPGTRLLVL.

The chain uses TRBV7-2 and TRBJ2-1; 12 positions agree with TRBD2. CDR1 SGHTA and CDR2 FQGNSA come from the germline V gene. The CDR3 spans 16 residues. Unmatched junction bases numbered 5, after V lost 1 base and J lost 7 bases. CDR3 bases: TGTGCCAGCAGCTTAGTTCCTAGCGGGGGGGTGAATGAGCAGTTCTTC. This translates into CASSLVPSGGVNEQFF.

V gene TRBV7-9 combines with J gene TRBJ2-1; 13 positions agree with TRBD2. The CDR3 extends over 16 amino acids. The germline V gene encodes CDR1 SEHNR and CDR2 FQNEAQ (reference sequence). The J segment lost 7 bases and the V segment lost 5 bases, leaving 8 bases of the junction unmatched. The CDR3 is CASSPTGLAGKNEQFF. For the CDR3, the DNA is TGTGCCAGCAGCCCCACGGGACTAGCGGGGAAAAATGAGCAGTTCTTC.

This chain joins TRBV19 and TRBJ2-1; no reliable D call. The CDR3 covers 14 residues. Germline values: CDR1 LNHDA, CDR2 SQIVND (reference sequence). V shed 5 bases and J shed 1 base, with 9 bases lying between them. CDR3 bases: TGTGCCAGTAGTGTCGGTTGGTCCTACAATGAGCAGTTCTTC. It yields the protein CASSVGWSYNEQFF.

The chain combines TRBV3-1 (or the pseudogene TRBV3-2) with TRBJ1-5; the D gene is possibly TRBD1 (5 bases). V shed 1 base and J shed 5 bases, with 9 bases lying between them. Germline V gives CDR1 LGHDT, CDR2 YNNKEL (reference sequence). The CDR3 runs to 14 residues. For the CDR3, the DNA is TGTGCCAGCAGCCAAGGCACAGGTTATCAGCCCCAGCATTTT. This codes for CASSQGTGYQPQHF.

The J gene is TRBJ1-1, the V gene TRBV19; the D gene is possibly TRBD1 (6 bases). This CDR3 is 14 amino acids long. Germline V gene data show CDR1 as LNHDA and CDR2 as SQIVND (reference sequence). V was shortened by 7 bases and J by 4 bases, with 16 bases between the two germline ends. The CDR3 DNA reads as TGTGCCAGTAACCCCCCAGGGGAGGGCACTGAAGCTTTCTTT. Protein product: CASNPPGEGTEAFF.

The V gene is TRBV12-3 or TRBV12-4, the J gene TRBJ1-2; D is possibly TRBD1 (5 bases). The length of the CDR3 is 12 residues. V was trimmed by 6 bases and J by 9 bases, leaving 14 bases between them. The CDR3: CASSPHDSSYTF. DNA for the CDR3: TGTGCCAGCAGCCCGCACGACAGCAGCTACACCTTC.

The DNA of the CDR3 is TGTGCCAGCAGTTACTCGTATCTCCAAGGACACCTCTATGGCTACACCTTC. Translating it yields CASSYSYLQGHLYGYTF. This chain connects TRBV6-2 or TRBV6-3 to TRBJ1-2, with D possibly matching TRBD1 (5 bases). Per the germline V gene, CDR1 is MNHEY and CDR2 is SVGEGT. The CDR3 is 17 amino acids. V dropped 0 bases and J dropped 4 bases, with 18 bases sitting between them.

The chain employs TRBV28 and TRBJ2-7; no clear D. V lost 3 bases and J 3 bases, leaving 12 bases between the germline ends. The CDR3 totals 14 residues. CDR1 and CDR2 from the germline V gene are MDHEN and SYDVKM. The CDR3 DNA sequence: TGTGCCAGCAGTTTTGCTAGGTTGGACTACGAGCAGTACTTC. It encodes CASSFARLDYEQYF.

This chain connects TRBV7-2 to TRBJ1-5, with D tentatively TRBD1 (5 bases). CDR1 and CDR2 (germline): SGHTA, FQGNSA. The germline V and J ends were trimmed by 1 base and 1 base, with 14 bases remaining between them. This CDR3 has 17 amino acids. The CDR3 spells CASSLVGQGGSNQPQHF. The CDR3 DNA follows: TGTGCCAGCAGCTTAGTGGGGCAGGGCGGAAGCAATCAGCCCCAGCATTTT.